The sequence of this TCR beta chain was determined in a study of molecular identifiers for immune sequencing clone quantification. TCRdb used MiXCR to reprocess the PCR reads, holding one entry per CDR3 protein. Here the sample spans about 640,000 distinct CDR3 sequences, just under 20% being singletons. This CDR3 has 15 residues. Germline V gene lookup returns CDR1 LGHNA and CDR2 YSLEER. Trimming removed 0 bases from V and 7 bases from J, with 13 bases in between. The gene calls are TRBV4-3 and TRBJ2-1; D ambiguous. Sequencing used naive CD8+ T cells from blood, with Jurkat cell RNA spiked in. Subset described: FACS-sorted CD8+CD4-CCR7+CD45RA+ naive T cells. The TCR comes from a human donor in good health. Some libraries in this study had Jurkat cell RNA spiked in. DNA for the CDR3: TGCGCCAGCAGCCAAGAACATCACGACGGTAATGAGCAGTTCTTC. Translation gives CASSQEHHDGNEQFF.